One sample yielded the 11 T cell receptor beta chains listed below, sequenced in a study of shared clonotypes between healthy human individuals. The method was immunoSEQ multiplex PCR; TCRdb's version includes in-frame clones alone and lacks a portion of them. This sample carries fewer than 3 million clones, roughly 92% of them seen once, and the ten largest clones take 0.3% to 0.45%. Sequenced material: naive CD4+ T cells from PBMCs. The subset denotes: CD45RA+ positively selected. Receptors originate from a man between 18 and 29 years old in good health. Some clones in this sample may be carry-over from other donors' samples.

V gene TRBV9 combines with J gene TRBJ1-1; possible D gene TRBD1, 6 bases. Germline assignment: CDR1 SGDLS and CDR2 YYNGEE. This CDR3 comprises 16 residues. Trimming pared 3 bases from V and 1 base from J, leaving 16 bases between. CDR3 sequence reads: CASSDPFGQTNTEAFF. The CDR3 nucleotides are TGTGCCAGCAGCGACCCTTTCGGACAGACGAACACTGAAGCTTTCTTT.

This chain joins TRBV5-5 and TRBJ2-1, with D perhaps TRBD1 or TRBD2 (5 bases each). This CDR3 spans 15 amino acids. From germline, CDR1 is SGHKS and CDR2 YYEKEE (reference sequence). Deletions cut 2 bases from V and 5 bases from J, with 14 bases between. CDR3 protein: CASSFRGDTDNEQFF. The CDR3 DNA reads as TGTGCCAGCAGCTTTCGGGGCGATACGGACAATGAGCAGTTCTTC.

This clone came up a few times. This chain joins TRBV28 and TRBJ1-2, with 9 bases aligning to TRBD1. Germline values: CDR1 MDHEN, CDR2 SYDVKM. The CDR3 length is 15 residues. The ends lost 4 bases at V and 3 bases at J; junction bases unmatched: 6. The CDR3 nucleotides are TGTGCCAGCAGTTCGGAGGGACAGGGTGACTATGGCTACACCTTC. It translates to CASSSEGQGDYGYTF.

The chain uses TRBV27 and TRBJ2-7; TRBD1 is a possible D gene (6 bases). The V and J ends lost 2 bases and 4 bases respectively, with 12 bases between them. The germline gives CDR1 MNHEY, CDR2 SMNVEV (reference sequence). This CDR3 has 14 amino acids. The CDR3 reads CASSLQGKGYEQYF. The DNA of the CDR3 is TGTGCCAGCAGTTTACAGGGGAAGGGATACGAGCAGTACTTC.

J is TRBJ2-3 and V is TRBV4-1; 10 bases map to TRBD2. The germline CDR1 and CDR2 sequences are MGHRA and YSYEKL. The junction had 13 bases not matched to a gene; V was cut back by 3 bases and J by 4 bases. This CDR3 has 18 amino acids. CDR3 amino acids: CASSHVLAGVPAPDTQYF. CDR3 nucleotide sequence: TGCGCCAGCAGCCATGTCCTAGCGGGAGTCCCAGCCCCAGATACGCAGTATTTT.

The chain joins TRBV5-5 to TRBJ1-2; 7 nucleotides agree with TRBD1. The CDR3 has 15 residues. Germline V gene data show CDR1 as SGHKS and CDR2 as YYEKEE (reference sequence). J gave up 4 bases and V 4 bases, and 10 bases lay outside the gene matches. The chain's CDR3 is CASSQGGTPGYGYTF. As DNA, the CDR3 is TGTGCCAGCAGCCAGGGGGGGACGCCCGGCTATGGCTACACCTTC.

V gene TRBV6-9 combines with J gene TRBJ1-1; D remains unclear. Trimming left V 6 bases short and J 6 bases short, with 11 bases between. The CDR3 is 12 amino acids. Germline V gene sequence: CDR1 MNHGY, CDR2 SVAAGI. The CDR3: CASRRPDAEAFF. CDR3 nucleotides: TGTGCCAGCAGGAGACCCGACGCTGAAGCTTTCTTT.

The V call is TRBV13, the J call TRBJ1-1, with TRBD1 as a possible D gene (6 bases). The CDR3 totals 15 residues. V shed 0 bases and J shed 11 bases, with 19 bases lying between them. Germline CDR1 reads PRHDT; CDR2 reads FYEKMQ (reference sequence). The CDR3 bases are TGTGCCAGCAGCTTAGGGGGAACTAAAAGGGGGACGGCTTTCTTT. It translates to CASSLGGTKRGTAFF.

The chain employs TRBV27 and TRBJ1-1, with 11 bases identical to TRBD1. This CDR3 is 16 amino acids long. The germline CDR1 and CDR2 sequences are MNHEY and SMNVEV (reference sequence). The V segment lost 6 bases and the J segment 11 bases; nucleotides outside the gene matches: 17. CDR3 coding DNA: TGTGCCAGCAGCAATCCAGGGGGACAGGGGGGTACGAGGGCTTTCTTT. Its protein product is CASSNPGGQGGTRAFF.

The chain employs TRBV28 and TRBJ1-3, with D unclear. The CDR3 consists of 13 residues. The germline V and J ends were trimmed by 5 bases and 1 base, with 6 bases remaining between them. Per germline, CDR1 MDHEN and CDR2 SYDVKM. CDR3 sequence: CASSPPSGNTIYF. The CDR3 DNA reads as TGTGCCAGCAGTCCCCCGTCTGGAAACACCATATATTTT.

As regards this clone: An end of the junction does not agree with germline; a read error may underlie this. In DNA, the CDR3 is TGTGCCACCCAGCTAGGGGGCTCTGGAAACACCATATGTTTT. It codes for CATQLGGSGNTICF. The chain uses TRBV28 and TRBJ1-3; 7 positions agree with TRBD1. CDR1 is MDHEN, CDR2 SYDVKM, per germline. The CDR3 has 14 residues.